The 21 T cell receptor beta chains reported below all come from one sample, sequenced in a study of T cell repertoires in cytomegalovirus infection. TCRdb recomputed calls from the reads with MiXCR, one row per CDR3 protein. In the table there are 200,000 to 300,000 distinct CDR3 sequences, 12% to 15% of which are singletons. The sample taken for sequencing was PBMCs. Every receptor here comes from a human donor in good health (CMV status not recorded). Some clones in this sample may be carry-over from other donors' samples.

This clonotype was recorded a few times. The chain employs TRBV18 and TRBJ2-1; D is unresolved. Germline values: CDR1 KGHSH, CDR2 LQKENI. The CDR3 loop spans 11 amino acids. V lost 4 bases and J lost 8, with 6 bases in between. DNA of the CDR3: TGTGCCAGCTCACTTGACGATGAGCAGTTCTTC. This gives the protein CASSLDDEQFF.

In its sample, this clonotype was seen a few times. The genes are TRBV19 and TRBJ2-1, with no clear D. Germline V gene lookup returns CDR1 LNHDA and CDR2 SQIVND (reference sequence). This CDR3 comprises 14 residues. Trimming took off 3 bases at V and 5 bases at J, with 11 bases between the two ends. The CDR3 loop reads CASSMRTTDNEQFF. As DNA, the CDR3 is TGTGCCAGTAGTATGCGGACGACCGACAATGAGCAGTTCTTC.

This clonotype appeared a few times. CDR3 residues: CASSTHRAYNEQFF. In DNA, the CDR3 is TGTGCCAGCAGTACCCACAGGGCCTACAATGAGCAGTTCTTC. The chain links TRBV25-1 to TRBJ2-1; a possible D gene is TRBD1 (6 bases). V shed 5 bases and J shed 2 bases, with 10 bases lying between them. Germline V lookup: CDR1 MGHDK, CDR2 SYGVNS. This CDR3 is built from 14 residues.

The chain employs TRBV6-4 and TRBJ2-3, with D perhaps being TRBD1 or TRBD2 (6 bases each). The CDR3 has 15 amino acids. V was shortened by 6 bases and J by 3 bases, with 16 bases between the two germline ends. CDR1 is MRHNA and CDR2 is SNTAGT in the germline V gene. Here the CDR3 DNA reads TGTGCCAGCAGCGGGGTACAAGGGGGGACAGATACGCAGTATTTT. This codes for CASSGVQGGTDTQYF.

This chain connects TRBV20-1 to TRBJ2-5; no clear D gene. The CDR3 is 13 residues long. Germline CDR1 reads DFQATT; CDR2 reads SNEGSKA (reference sequence). The V end lost 5 bases, the J end lost 6 bases, and 16 bases lay between the germline ends. CDR3 sequence reads: CSASPVPLKTQYF. CDR3 in DNA: TGCAGTGCTTCCCCCGTGCCGCTGAAGACCCAGTACTTC.

The chain is built from TRBV20-1 and TRBJ1-2, with no clear D. The CDR3 totals 13 residues. CDR1 is DFQATT, CDR2 SNEGSKA, per germline (reference sequence). The V gene lost 1 base and the J gene lost 2 bases, with 8 bases spanning the gap. CDR3 sequence reads: CSARVGENYGYTF. CDR3 bases: TGCAGTGCTAGAGTCGGAGAGAACTATGGCTACACCTTC.

V is TRBV5-4 and J is TRBJ2-2; TRBD1 might be the D (6 bases). Germline V lookup: CDR1 SGHNT, CDR2 YYREEE (reference sequence). This CDR3 spans 13 amino acids. Deletions cut 4 bases from V and 6 bases from J, with 10 bases between. CDR3 nucleotide sequence: TGTGCCAGCAGCCCTTACAGGGCCGGGGAGCTGTTTTTT. Protein product: CASSPYRAGELFF.

The V gene is TRBV7-9, the J gene TRBJ2-1; D is ambiguous. The germline V gene has CDR1 SEHNR and CDR2 FQNEAQ (reference sequence). The CDR3 sequence is 17 residues long. V was pared by 5 bases and J by 1 base, with 18 bases between. The CDR3 loop is CASSPRDRVISYNEQFF. The CDR3 DNA sequence: TGTGCCAGCAGCCCAAGAGATAGGGTTATTTCCTACAATGAGCAGTTCTTC.

To note about this clonotype: A much bigger clone sits one base away, suggesting this may be a read error. This rearrangement joins TRBV7-2 to TRBJ2-1; 11 bases are a match to TRBD2. After removal of 4 bases from V and 5 bases from J, the junction contained 10 bases not matched to a gene. CDR1 SGHTA and CDR2 FQGNSA come from the germline V gene. There are 17 residues in the CDR3. The CDR3 is CASSSAATSGSDNEQFF. The DNA for the CDR3 is TGTGCCAGCAGCTCAGCGGCCACTAGCGGGAGCGACAATGAGCAGTTCTTC.

This clonotype occurred many times. This chain joins TRBV7-2 and TRBJ2-5; D might be TRBD2 (5 bases). The CDR3 sequence is 14 residues long. The ends were cut back, 4 bases at V and 3 bases at J, with 12 bases in the middle. CDR1 SGHTA and CDR2 FQGNSA come from the germline V gene. As DNA, the CDR3 is TGTGCCAGCAGCTCAACTGGGGAGAAAGAGACCCAGTACTTC. It specifies CASSSTGEKETQYF.

In this sample, this clonotype turned up a few times. V gene TRBV7-9 combines with J gene TRBJ2-3; the D call may be TRBD1 or TRBD2 (5 bases each). The V end lost 4 bases, the J end lost 0 bases, and 17 bases lay between the germline ends. Germline V gene lookup returns CDR1 SEHNR and CDR2 FQNEAQ (reference sequence). CDR3 size: 17 residues. CDR3 sequence: CASSSLTGLASTDTQYF. For the CDR3, the DNA is TGTGCCAGCAGCTCCCTGACGGGGCTCGCTAGCACAGATACGCAGTATTTT.

This clonotype was recorded many times. The V and J genes are TRBV7-2 and TRBJ1-2; no clear D gene. The germline V and J ends were trimmed by 10 bases and 4 bases, with 13 bases remaining between them. This CDR3 region has 12 residues. Germline values: CDR1 SGHTA, CDR2 FQGNSA. CDR3 sequence: CATSRAGYGYTF. The DNA for the CDR3 is TGTGCCACTTCGCGGGCCGGCTATGGCTACACCTTC.

V is TRBV14 and J is TRBJ2-1, with TRBD1 identical over 7 bases. The germline V gene has CDR1 SGHDN and CDR2 FVKESK. V shed 6 bases and J 3 bases; nucleotides not matched to a gene: 2. CDR3 length: 13 residues. CDR3 sequence (DNA): TGTGCCAGCAGTTGGGACAGCTACAATGAGCAGTTCTTC. As protein: CASSWDSYNEQFF.

This clonotype was seen ten or more times. The J gene is TRBJ1-1, the V gene TRBV7-2; no firm D call. Germline V lookup: CDR1 SGHTA, CDR2 FQGNSA. This CDR3 contains 13 residues. Between the trimmed V and J ends, which lost 6 bases and 2 bases, there was a span of 10 bases. This CDR3 is CASSQNFNTEAFF. The CDR3 DNA sequence: TGTGCCAGCAGTCAAAACTTCAACACTGAAGCTTTCTTT. Using reference TRBV7-2 and TRBJ1-1 for the parts outside the CDR3, the full variable domain is GAGVSQSPSNKVTEKGKDVELRCDPISGHTALYWYRQSLGQGLEFLIYFQGNSAPDKSGLPSDRFSAERTGGSVSTLTIQRTQQEDSAVYLCASSQNFNTEAFFGQGTRLTVV.

This clonotype was detected only a few times. J is TRBJ2-4 and V is TRBV7-3, with D possibly being TRBD1 or TRBD2 (6 bases each). With 5 bases removed from V and 8 bases from J, the gap between germline ends came to 13 bases. Germline V gene sequence: CDR1 SGHTA, CDR2 FQGTGA. This CDR3 is built from 13 residues. For the CDR3, the DNA is TGTGCCAGCAGCCTCAGGGGAGGAGACATTCAGTACTTC. Translated, it gives CASSLRGGDIQYF.

The V call is TRBV19, the J call TRBJ1-2, with 7 nucleotides matching TRBD1. J gave up 6 bases and V 9 bases, and 10 bases lay outside the gene matches. Per the germline V gene, CDR1 is LNHDA and CDR2 is SQIVND (reference sequence). The CDR3 is made up of 13 amino acids. The CDR3 bases are TGTGCCAGCCAACCCGACAGGGTTCATGGCTACACCTTC. This gives the protein CASQPDRVHGYTF.

The gene calls are TRBV29-1 and TRBJ1-2; D is ambiguous. The germline V gene has CDR1 SQVTM and CDR2 ANQGSEA. The CDR3 spans 13 residues. With 6 bases removed from V and 4 bases from J, the gap between germline ends came to 15 bases. The CDR3: CSVNRHSSYGYTF. For the CDR3, the DNA is TGCAGCGTGAACCGACACTCTTCCTATGGCTACACCTTC.

V and J are TRBV12-3 or TRBV12-4 and TRBJ1-2; D unclear. The V end lost 0 bases, the J end lost 1 base, and 6 bases lay between the germline ends. The CDR3 runs to 14 residues. DNA for the CDR3: TGTGCCAGCAGTTTAGCACAGTATAACTATGGCTACACCTTC. The encoded protein is CASSLAQYNYGYTF.

Many counts were recorded for this clonotype. The chain is built from TRBV7-8 and TRBJ2-6, with 7 bases lining up with TRBD1. Trimming at V came to 5 bases and at J to 2 bases, leaving 3 bases not matched to a gene. Germline V gives CDR1 SGHVS, CDR2 FQNEAQ. The CDR3 is made up of 15 amino acids. The chain's CDR3 is CASSRDRTGANVLTF. In nucleotides, the CDR3 is TGTGCCAGCAGCCGGGACAGAACTGGGGCCAACGTCCTGACTTTC.

This clonotype came up many times. The gene calls are TRBV25-1 and TRBJ1-4; D ambiguous. V was shortened by 7 bases and J by 8 bases, with 17 bases between the two germline ends. The germline CDR1 and CDR2 sequences are MGHDK and SYGVNS. The CDR3 consists of 14 residues. The CDR3 spells CASIGYSTGEKLFF. The CDR3 DNA reads as TGTGCCAGCATCGGTTACTCTACTGGGGAAAAACTGTTTTTT.

Only one count was recorded for this clonotype. The chain recombines TRBV7-9 with TRBJ1-5; TRBD1 agrees at 7 bases. CDR1 is SEHNR, CDR2 FQNEAQ, per germline (reference sequence). The CDR3 totals 13 residues. V was pared by 6 bases and J by 7 bases, with 6 bases of the junction left unmatched. Here the CDR3 DNA reads TGTGCCAGCAGTCCAACAGGGGCGCAGCCCCAGCATTTT. Residues: CASSPTGAQPQHF.